This T cell receptor beta chain was recovered during a study of blood T cell repertoires in COVID-19. Here immunoSEQ multiplex PCR was the method, and the copy in TCRdb shows in-frame clones only, minus some. The top ten hold roughly 3.9% of the sample, which has tens of thousands of clones, about 91% seen once. J lost 7 bases, V lost 4 bases, and 7 bases had no gene match. The germline gives CDR1 SGHTS, CDR2 YDEGEE. The CDR3 extends over 15 amino acids. Sequenced: peripheral blood. The origin of this receptor is a man aged 40-55 years with COVID-19, enrolled during active disease. The V and J genes are TRBV5-8 and TRBJ1-6; TRBD1 aligns across 8 bases. The CDR3 protein is CASSPQGVKNSPLHF. In DNA, the CDR3 is TGTGCCAGCAGCCCACAGGGGGTAAAGAATTCACCCCTCCACTTT.